This T cell receptor (beta chain) was obtained from a study of blood T cell repertoires in COVID-19. Study overall: Collection of acute and convalescent COVID-19 samples took place in the United States, Italy and Spain. From T cells, B-cell-depleted T cells, or PBMCs came the material, which was cDNA or gDNA.

Sequencing was performed with immunoSEQ multiplex PCR; in TCRdb, only in-frame clones are kept and a portion is missing. The sample holds roughly 150,000 clones; around four fifths are singletons and the top ten take 10% to 15%. This clone showed up just once. CDR1 is ENHRY, CDR2 SYGVKD, per germline. V shed 5 bases and J 2 bases; nucleotides not matched to a gene: 2. The CDR3 extends over 14 amino acids. The sequencing input was peripheral blood. The chain joins TRBV10-3 to TRBJ2-3, with 9 bases matching TRBD1. The receptor's source is a man in his 70s who had recovered from COVID-19. The CDR3 reads CAISRTGDTDTQYF. CDR3 nucleotides: TGTGCCATCAGTAGGACAGGGGACACAGATACGCAGTATTTT.